Below, 15 T cell receptor beta chains from the same sample are listed, as sequenced in a study of T-cell reconstitution after alpha-beta-depleted transplantation in children. As it was prepared, the TCRbeta library received unique molecular identifiers. A single record per CDR3 protein comes from TCRdb applying MiXCR to the PCR reads. The sample lists about 980,000 distinct CDR3 sequences, about 26% occurring once. The sample was PBMCs, mostly from graft donor cells, taken 360 days after TCRalphabeta/CD19-depleted stem cell transplant. Every receptor here comes from a boy under three years old who had a stem cell transplant for SCID, so the T cells may come from the graft donor.

The gene calls are TRBV4-1 and TRBJ2-5, with D perhaps matching TRBD1 or TRBD2 (6 bases each). Germline-derived CDR1 and CDR2 are MGHRA and YSYEKL. The CDR3 totals 15 residues. The V gene lost 0 bases and the J gene lost 5 bases, with 13 bases spanning the gap. CDR3 in DNA: TGCGCCAGCAGCCAAGATTGGGGGGCGTGGGAGACCCAGTACTTC. Translating it yields CASSQDWGAWETQYF.

The V call is TRBV28, the J call TRBJ2-1, with TRBD2 matching 7 bases. CDR3 length equals 16 residues. From germline, CDR1 is MDHEN and CDR2 SYDVKM. V trimming: 3 bases; J trimming: 3 bases; junction bases outside the gene matches: 8. The CDR3 sequence is CASSFSGGGYYNEQFF. DNA for the CDR3: TGTGCCAGCAGTTTCTCTGGCGGGGGATACTACAATGAGCAGTTCTTC.

For this clonotype: The missing conserved phenylalanine or tryptophan at the end of this CDR3 makes a read error likely. The limits of the CDR3 on the DNA are not certain, so only TCRdb's listed CDR3 is given. This chain links TRBV7-3 with TRBJ2-1. Germline assignment: CDR1 SGHTA and CDR2 FQGTGA. The CDR3 comprises 13 residues, both ends counted. CDR3 protein: CASSPRKYNERFY.

This clonotype has just a few counts. The chain joins TRBV4-1 to TRBJ1-2, with TRBD1 matching over 9 bases. The V and J ends lost 5 bases and 13 bases, in that order; junction bases with no gene match: 17. CDR1 and CDR2 from the germline V gene are MGHRA and YSYEKL. The CDR3 is made up of 15 amino acids. The DNA for the CDR3 is TGCGCCAGCAGCTTCACCCGGGACAGGGCTCCGGAAGGCACCTTC. Translation gives CASSFTRDRAPEGTF.

This clonotype was observed a handful of times. This chain links TRBV12-3 or TRBV12-4 with TRBJ2-3; 9 positions match TRBD1. The CDR3 totals 18 residues. Trimming cost V 6 bases and J 0 bases; bases outside gene matches: 13. The CDR3 region has the DNA TGTGCCAGCAGCCCAAGGGGACAGGGAATAGCTAGCACAGATACGCAGTATTTT. The encoded protein is CASSPRGQGIASTDTQYF.

The chain employs TRBV15 and TRBJ1-5; D gene unclear. With 5 bases removed from V and 7 bases from J, the gap between germline ends came to 12 bases. The germline V gene has CDR1 LNHNV and CDR2 YYDKDF (reference sequence). The CDR3 contains 13 residues. The CDR3 DNA reads as TGTGCCACCAGCCCCGGACTGAGCCAGCCCCAGCATTTT. Protein sequence: CATSPGLSQPQHF.

The chain uses TRBV4-3 and TRBJ2-5, with D tentatively TRBD1 (5 bases). Trimming took off 0 bases at V and 4 bases at J, with 18 bases between the two ends. Germline V gene sequence: CDR1 LGHNA, CDR2 YSLEER. This CDR3 is built from 17 residues. CDR3 DNA: TGCGCCAGCAGCCAAGATAGGGGTTGGGCCCCGGCAGAGACCCAGTACTTC. Its protein is CASSQDRGWAPAETQYF.

The chain combines TRBV20-1 with TRBJ2-5; the match to TRBD2 covers 9 bases. Germline values: CDR1 DFQATT, CDR2 SNEGSKA (reference sequence). V gave up 6 bases and J gave up 2 bases; unmatched junction bases: 16. The CDR3 has 17 residues. The CDR3 DNA sequence: TGCAGTGCCCTCCGCGGAGCGGGGGGTAGGGGACAAGAGACCCAGTACTTC. It codes for CSALRGAGGRGQETQYF.

The genes are TRBV29-1 and TRBJ2-3; 7 bases map to TRBD1. Germline V gene lookup returns CDR1 SQVTM and CDR2 ANQGSEA. V lost 1 base, J lost 13 bases, and 8 bases stayed unmatched. This CDR3 comprises 12 residues. The CDR3 bases are TGCAGCGTTGAAGGACCTACCCAGGGGGAGTATTTT. The encoded protein is CSVEGPTQGEYF.

The chain couples TRBV12-3 or TRBV12-4 to TRBJ2-5; either TRBD1 or TRBD2 may fit D (5 bases each). The CDR3 is 15 residues long. With 2 bases removed from V and 4 bases from J, the gap between germline ends came to 14 bases. This CDR3 reads CASSLPSVGTETQYF. CDR3 bases: TGTGCCAGCAGTTTACCGTCGGTGGGGACAGAGACCCAGTACTTC.

In this sample, this clonotype turned up a few times. J is TRBJ2-2 and V is TRBV20-1; 14 bases align to TRBD2. Trimming removed 5 bases from V and 4 bases from J; junction bases left unmatched: 15. This CDR3 has 19 residues. The germline gives CDR1 DFQATT, CDR2 SNEGSKA (reference sequence). The CDR3 protein is CSAVSPGTSGGGGTGELFF. The CDR3 DNA sequence: TGCAGTGCTGTCTCCCCCGGGACTAGCGGGGGAGGAGGCACCGGGGAGCTGTTTTTT.

The chain employs TRBV4-2 and TRBJ2-5, with TRBD2 matching over 8 bases. The ends lost 0 bases at V and 1 base at J; junction bases unmatched: 4. CDR1 and CDR2 (germline): LGHNA, YNFKEQ. This CDR3 has 16 amino acids. The CDR3 nucleotides read TGTGCCAGCAGCCAAGATGCGGGGGGACGCCAAGAGACCCAGTACTTC. This codes for CASSQDAGGRQETQYF.

V is TRBV28 and J is TRBJ2-3; TRBD2 aligns across 8 bases. Germline CDR1 is MDHEN and CDR2 is SYDVKM. The CDR3 length is 15 residues. V lost 5 bases, J lost 1 base, and 5 bases stayed unmatched. The chain's CDR3 is CASSVGGAGTDTQYF. The CDR3 bases are TGTGCCAGCAGTGTCGGGGGGGCCGGCACAGATACGCAGTATTTT.

The chain is built from TRBV2 and TRBJ1-3; perhaps TRBD1 as D (5 bases). CDR1 is SNHLY, CDR2 FYNNEI, per germline. The CDR3 has 16 residues. Deletions cut 3 bases from V and 2 bases from J, with 14 bases between. The CDR3 reads CASSDGFGRAGNTIYF. CDR3 nucleotides: TGTGCCAGCAGTGACGGTTTCGGCAGGGCTGGAAACACCATATATTTT.

The chain carries TRBV5-1 and TRBJ1-5; D is uncertain. CDR1 and CDR2 from the germline V gene are SGHRS and YFSETQ. Deletions cut 0 bases from V and 4 bases from J, with 8 bases between. The CDR3 extends over 14 amino acids. CDR3 nucleotide sequence: TGCGCCAGCAGCTTGGGGGAGATTAATCAGCCCCAGCATTTT. Residues: CASSLGEINQPQHF.